These 22 T cell receptor beta chains were sequenced from one sample in a study of blood T cell repertoires in COVID-19. The protocol was immunoSEQ multiplex PCR, while the TCRdb copy is restricted to in-frame clones and leaves out a portion. This table holds approximately 49,000 clones, 82% found once. The sample consisted of peripheral blood. The source of these receptors is a woman in her sixties with acute or convalescent COVID-19.

The chain couples TRBV7-9 to TRBJ1-2; TRBD1 matches 12 bases. The CDR3 spans 18 residues. The germline gives CDR1 SEHNR, CDR2 FQNEAQ (reference sequence). Trimming cost V 1 base and J 4 bases; bases outside gene matches: 10. CDR3 sequence: CASSLVRDRGLPGYGYTF. CDR3 DNA: TGTGCCAGCAGCTTAGTCCGGGACAGGGGGCTTCCGGGCTATGGCTACACCTTC.

This rearrangement joins TRBV7-3 to TRBJ1-2; D may be TRBD1 (5 bases). Trimming took off 2 bases at V and 6 bases at J, with 13 bases between the two ends. The germline CDR1 and CDR2 sequences are SGHTA and FQGTGA. The CDR3 loop spans 14 amino acids. The CDR3 protein is CASSLGAHSHGYTF. The CDR3 coding sequence is TGTGCCAGCAGCTTAGGGGCCCACAGCCATGGCTACACCTTC.

The rearrangement uses TRBV11-2 and TRBJ1-2, with 8 bases fitting TRBD1. The trim removed 4 bases at V and 6 bases at J, leaving 13 bases unmatched. CDR1 is SGHAT, CDR2 FQNNGV, per germline. This CDR3 has 16 amino acids. The CDR3, as DNA: TGTGCCAGCAGCTCCCGAGGGGTTCAGGGGGCGAATGGCTACACCTTC. Encoded protein: CASSSRGVQGANGYTF. Filled out from reference TRBV11-2 and TRBJ1-2, the complete variable domain reads EAGVAQSPRYKIIEKRQSVAFWCNPISGHATLYWYQQILGQGPKLLIQFQNNGVVDDSQLPKDRFSAERLKGVDSTLKIQPAKLEDSAVYLCASSSRGVQGANGYTFGSGTRLTVV.

This chain links TRBV6-5 with TRBJ1-6; D ambiguous. This CDR3 spans 12 amino acids. Trimming took off 4 bases at V and 9 bases at J, with 7 bases between the two ends. Germline CDR1 reads MNHEY; CDR2 reads SVGAGI. CDR3 region: CASSLPGSPLHF. The CDR3 bases are TGTGCCAGCAGTTTGCCGGGTTCACCCCTCCACTTT.

The chain employs TRBV27 and TRBJ2-2, with TRBD2 matching 12 bases. In germline, CDR1 is MNHEY, CDR2 SMNVEV (reference sequence). The CDR3 loop spans 17 amino acids. V was clipped by 4 bases and J by 6 bases; unmatched bases: 9. CDR3 sequence: CASSSPGLAGMAGELFF. Written as DNA, the CDR3 is TGTGCCAGCAGTTCACCAGGACTAGCGGGGATGGCCGGGGAGCTGTTTTTT.

The gene calls are TRBV3-1 (or the pseudogene TRBV3-2) and TRBJ1-5; possibly TRBD1 for D (5 bases). Trimming removed 0 bases at V and 6 bases at J, with 15 bases between. Germline V CDR1 and CDR2: LGHDT, YNNKEL (reference sequence). The CDR3 loop spans 16 amino acids. The CDR3 sequence: CASSQDESGGGQPQHF. The CDR3 coding sequence is TGTGCCAGCAGCCAAGATGAGTCAGGCGGGGGTCAGCCCCAGCATTTT.

The rearrangement uses TRBV15 and TRBJ1-4, with a weak D call TRBD1 (5 bases). From germline, CDR1 is LNHNV and CDR2 YYDKDF (reference sequence). V lost 6 bases and J 8 bases, leaving 10 bases between the germline ends. CDR3 length: 12 residues. As DNA, the CDR3 is TGTGCCACCAGAGTCGGGGGAGAAAAACTGTTTTTT. Protein sequence: CATRVGGEKLFF.

This rearrangement joins TRBV9 to TRBJ2-1; 8 bases match TRBD2. J was trimmed by 5 bases and V by 5 bases; bases with no gene match: 3. Germline V lookup: CDR1 SGDLS, CDR2 YYNGEE. The CDR3 is 13 amino acids. CDR3 nucleotide sequence: TGTGCCAGCAGTGGGACTAGACACAATGAGCAGTTCTTC. This translates into CASSGTRHNEQFF.

This rearrangement joins TRBV19 to TRBJ1-6, with 7 bases matching TRBD1. V trimming: 4 bases; J trimming: 5 bases; junction bases outside the gene matches: 5. CDR3 length: 15 residues. Germline loops: CDR1 LNHDA, CDR2 SQIVND (reference sequence). CDR3 bases: TGTGCCAGTAGTAGACAGGGATTTAATAATTCACCCCTCCACTTT. As protein: CASSRQGFNNSPLHF.

This clone has more than one count but fewer than ten. This chain uses TRBV3-1 (or the pseudogene TRBV3-2) with TRBJ1-2; 7 nucleotides align to TRBD1. The CDR3 spans 13 residues. Germline CDR1 and CDR2: LGHDT and YNNKEL (reference sequence). J gave up 5 bases and V 4 bases, and 4 bases lay outside the gene matches. The CDR3 DNA is TGTGCCAGCAGCCCGGGGACAGCATATGGCTACACCTTC. It is translated as CASSPGTAYGYTF.

The gene calls are TRBV9 and TRBJ1-2, with D possibly being TRBD1 (5 bases). Trimming stripped 0 bases from V and 9 bases from J, with 12 bases between. Germline V lookup: CDR1 SGDLS, CDR2 YYNGEE. The CDR3 is 13 amino acids. Here the CDR3 DNA reads TGTGCCAGCAGCGTAGAATATCAGGGAAGCTACACCTTC. Encoded protein: CASSVEYQGSYTF.

The genes are TRBV29-1 and TRBJ1-2; 8 bases line up with TRBD1. Looked up from germline, CDR1 is SQVTM and CDR2 is ANQGSEA. CDR3 length: 13 residues. The V gene end was trimmed by 3 bases and the J gene end by 3 bases; junction bases not matched to a gene: 3. In nucleotides, the CDR3 is TGCAGCGTTGATGGGGGACAGGACTATGGCTACACCTTC. Protein sequence: CSVDGGQDYGYTF.

This rearrangement joins TRBV12-5 to TRBJ2-1; 8 positions match TRBD2. The V gene end was trimmed by 0 bases and the J gene end by 9 bases; junction bases not matched to a gene: 13. The CDR3 has 17 residues. Germline CDR1 LGHNT, CDR2 FRNRAP. In DNA form, the CDR3 reads TGTGCTAGTGGTTTGGTATCGGGAGCGGGAGAAAGGGGTGAGCAGTTCTTC. Protein: CASGLVSGAGERGEQFF.

This clone came up a few times. The chain carries TRBV6-5 and TRBJ1-2; 7 nucleotides align to TRBD1. Germline V CDR1 and CDR2: MNHEY, SVGAGI. V was pared by 10 bases and J by 3 bases, with 5 bases of the junction left unmatched. CDR3 length: 12 amino acids. The CDR3 is CAIGQAHYGYTF. Written as DNA, the CDR3 is TGTGCCATCGGACAGGCGCACTATGGCTACACCTTC.

The CDR3 is CASSQDLGQLLNEKLFF. For the CDR3, the DNA is TGTGCCAGCAGCCAAGATCTGGGACAGCTACTAAATGAAAAACTGTTTTTT. The chain couples TRBV4-2 to TRBJ1-4, with 7 positions matching TRBD1. V lost 0 bases, J lost 5 bases, and 9 bases stayed unmatched. The CDR3 is 17 amino acids. Germline V gives CDR1 LGHNA, CDR2 YNFKEQ.

The chain carries TRBV3-1 (or the pseudogene TRBV3-2) and TRBJ2-6; D perhaps matches TRBD2 (6 bases). This CDR3 is 18 amino acids long. Trimming pared 3 bases from V and 2 bases from J, leaving 17 bases between. CDR1 LGHDT and CDR2 YNNKEL come from the germline V gene (reference sequence). CDR3 residues: CASSQPGLMSTGANVLTF. In nucleotides, the CDR3 is TGTGCCAGCAGCCAGCCGGGACTCATGAGCACTGGGGCCAACGTCCTGACTTTC.

This clone appeared a few times. The genes are TRBV27 and TRBJ1-5, with 7 nucleotides matching TRBD1. V shed 6 bases, J shed 1 base, and the junction held 3 bases outside the gene matches. Per the germline V gene, CDR1 is MNHEY and CDR2 is SMNVEV (reference sequence). This CDR3 contains 14 residues. The CDR3 protein is CASRTTGSNQPQHF. The CDR3, as DNA: TGTGCCAGCAGAACGACAGGGAGCAATCAGCCCCAGCATTTT.

CDR3 sequence: CASSPSFYEYGYTF. The CDR3 region has the DNA TGTGCCAGCAGCCCATCATTCTACGAATATGGCTACACCTTC. V and J are TRBV14 and TRBJ1-2; D uncertain. V dropped 4 bases and J dropped 5 bases, with 14 bases sitting between them. Germline CDR1 is SGHDN and CDR2 is FVKESK. The CDR3 runs to 14 residues.

The chain couples TRBV5-6 to TRBJ2-7; D gene unclear. The CDR3 consists of 13 residues. Per germline, CDR1 SGHDT and CDR2 YYEEEE. Deletions cut 4 bases from V and 6 bases from J, with 14 bases between. CDR3 loop: CASSPRRRGEQYF. The CDR3 DNA follows: TGTGCCAGCAGCCCCCGTCGTCGAGGCGAGCAGTACTTC.

This clone occurred once. The J gene is TRBJ1-5, the V gene TRBV28; D unclear. From germline, CDR1 is MDHEN and CDR2 SYDVKM. Trimming left V 3 bases short and J 4 bases short, with 13 bases between. CDR3 length equals 15 residues. CDR3 sequence (DNA): TGTGCCAGCAGTTTTTTTGGCAGGAAGAATCAGCCCCAGCATTTT. Its translation: CASSFFGRKNQPQHF.

The rearrangement joins TRBV19 to TRBJ1-4; 7 bases match TRBD1. In germline, CDR1 is LNHDA, CDR2 SQIVND (reference sequence). With 2 bases clipped from V and 7 bases from J, the junction kept 10 bases outside the gene matches. This CDR3 contains 16 residues. CDR3 coding DNA: TGTGCCAGTAGTATACAGCCGGGACAGCGACCTGAAAAACTGTTTTTT. Translating it yields CASSIQPGQRPEKLFF. Filled out from reference TRBV19 and TRBJ1-4, the complete variable domain reads DGGITQSPKYLFRKEGQNVTLSCEQNLNHDAMYWYRQDPGQGLRLIYYSQIVNDFQKGDIAEGYSVSREKKESFPLTVTSAQKNPTAFYLCASSIQPGQRPEKLFFGSGTQLSVL.

This chain joins TRBV18 and TRBJ2-1, with 7 bases aligning to TRBD2. This CDR3 spans 16 amino acids. In germline, CDR1 is KGHSH, CDR2 LQKENI. The J segment lost 2 bases and the V segment lost 3 bases, leaving 7 bases of the junction unmatched. The CDR3 region has the DNA TGTGCCAGCTCACCGCCCCGGGGGACTACCTACAATGAGCAGTTCTTC. Residues: CASSPPRGTTYNEQFF.